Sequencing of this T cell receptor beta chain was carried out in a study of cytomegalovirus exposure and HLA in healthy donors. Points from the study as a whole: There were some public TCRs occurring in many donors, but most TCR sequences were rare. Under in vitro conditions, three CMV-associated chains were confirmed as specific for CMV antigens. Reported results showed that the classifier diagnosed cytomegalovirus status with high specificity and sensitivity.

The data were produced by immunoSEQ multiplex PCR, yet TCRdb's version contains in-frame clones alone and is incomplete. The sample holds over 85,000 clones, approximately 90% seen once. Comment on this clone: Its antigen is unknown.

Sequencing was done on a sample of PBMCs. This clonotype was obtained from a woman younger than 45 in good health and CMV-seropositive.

CDR3 loop: CASSPTSGDQETQYF. In DNA, the CDR3 is TGTGCCAGCAGTCCAACTAGCGGGGATCAAGAGACCCAGTACTTC. This rearrangement joins TRBV27 to TRBJ2-5; 10 bases align to TRBD2. With 5 bases clipped from V and 2 bases from J, the junction kept 5 bases outside the gene matches. This CDR3 comprises 15 residues. CDR1 and CDR2 (germline): MNHEY, SMNVEV (reference sequence).